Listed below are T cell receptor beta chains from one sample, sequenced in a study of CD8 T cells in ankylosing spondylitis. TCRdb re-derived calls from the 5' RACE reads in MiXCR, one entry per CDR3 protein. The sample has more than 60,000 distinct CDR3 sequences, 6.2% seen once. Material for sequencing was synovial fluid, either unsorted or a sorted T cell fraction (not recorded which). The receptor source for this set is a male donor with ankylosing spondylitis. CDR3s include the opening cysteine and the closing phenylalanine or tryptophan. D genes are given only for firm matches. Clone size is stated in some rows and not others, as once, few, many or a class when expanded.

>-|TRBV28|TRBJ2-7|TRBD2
TGTGCCAGCAGCACCGGGACTACGGTCTACGAGCAGTACTTC
CASSTGTTVYEQYF
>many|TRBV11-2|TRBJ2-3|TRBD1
TGTGCCAGCAACTTTGGACAGGGCACAGATACGCAGTATTTT
CASNFGQGTDTQYF
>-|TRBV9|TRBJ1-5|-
TGTGCCAGCAGCGTAGTAGCCCAGCCCCAGCATTTT
CASSVVAQPQHF
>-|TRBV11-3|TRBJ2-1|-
TGTGCCAGCAGCCCTCTCAAGGGTGGCTACAATGAGCAGTTCTTC
CASSPLKGGYNEQFF
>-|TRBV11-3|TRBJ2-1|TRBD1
TGTGCCAGCAGCTTAGGTCCGACAGGGGGACACAATGAGCAGTTCTTC
CASSLGPTGGHNEQFF
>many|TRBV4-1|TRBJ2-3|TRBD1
TGCGCCAGCAGCCAAGAATTTCAGGGGGAGTGGACAGATACGCAGTATTTT
CASSQEFQGEWTDTQYF
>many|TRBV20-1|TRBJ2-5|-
TGCAGTGCTCGGACTAGGGGGATTGAGACCCAGTACTTC
CSARTRGIETQYF
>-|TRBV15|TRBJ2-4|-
TGTGCCACCAGCAGAGCCGGGACTTCCAAAAACATTCAGTACTTC
CATSRAGTSKNIQYF
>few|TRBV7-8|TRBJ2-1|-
TGTGCCAGCAGCTTACTGCTAGCGCCGAACAATGAGCAGTTCTTC
CASSLLLAPNNEQFF
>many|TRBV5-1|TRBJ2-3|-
TGCGCCAGCAGCTTTCGGGCAGATACGCAGTATTTT
CASSFRADTQYF
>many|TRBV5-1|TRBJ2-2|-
TGCGCCAGCACTGGGACATTGAACACCGGGGAGCTGTTTTTT
CASTGTLNTGELFF
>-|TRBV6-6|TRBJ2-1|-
TGTGCCAGCAGTTACCCCGGTGAGCAGTTCTTC
CASSYPGEQFF
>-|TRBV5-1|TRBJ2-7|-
TGCGCCAGCAGCTTGTCGACTGGCGGGCCAGGGTTTAACGAGCAGTACTTC
CASSLSTGGPGFNEQYF
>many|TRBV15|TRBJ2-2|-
TGTGCCACCAGCAGGGCGCGAACCGGGGAGCTGTTTTTT
CATSRARTGELFF
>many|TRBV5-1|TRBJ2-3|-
TGCGCCAGCAGCTTGGCCCCGCAGGGAGGATATACGCAGTATTTT
CASSLAPQGGYTQYF
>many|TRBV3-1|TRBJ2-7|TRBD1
TGTGCCAGCAGCCCTCGGACAGGGTACGAGCAGTACTTC
CASSPRTGYEQYF
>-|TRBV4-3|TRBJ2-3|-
TGCGCCAGCAGCCAATTCTCAGCTGGCGCAGATACGCAGTATTTT
CASSQFSAGADTQYF
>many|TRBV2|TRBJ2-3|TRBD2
TGTGCCAGCAGTGATCGGAGCGGGAGAGGGGTAGATACGCAGTATTTT
CASSDRSGRGVDTQYF
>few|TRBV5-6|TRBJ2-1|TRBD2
TGTGCCAGCAGCGCACGACTAGCGGGAACCTACAATGAGCAGTTCTTC
CASSARLAGTYNEQFF
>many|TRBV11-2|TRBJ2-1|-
TGTGCCAGCAGCTTAGATCGGGGAAGGGCTAATGAGCAGTTCTTC
CASSLDRGRANEQFF
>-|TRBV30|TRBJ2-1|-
TGTGCCTGTTCCCGGGGACTCCGAAGCTCCTACAATGAGCAGTTCTTC
CACSRGLRSSYNEQFF
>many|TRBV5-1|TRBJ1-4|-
TGCGCCAGCAGCTTGGAAGGACGGGCCGAAAAACTGTTTTTT
CASSLEGRAEKLFF
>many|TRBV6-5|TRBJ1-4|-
TGTGCCAGCAGTTACAGTAGGCAGGGCCGTGCAACTAATGAAAAACTGTTTTTT
CASSYSRQGRATNEKLFF
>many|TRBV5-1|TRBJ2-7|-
TGCGCCAGCAGCTTGGGATCGGGAGCATACGAGCAGTACTTC
CASSLGSGAYEQYF
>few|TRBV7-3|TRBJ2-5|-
TGTGCCAGCAGCTCACATGGGACCTTTGGCGCGACCCAGTACTTC
CASSSHGTFGATQYF
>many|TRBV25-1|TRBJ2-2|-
TGTGCCAGCAGTGGACAAGGAAGGCCCGGGGAGCTGTTTTTT
CASSGQGRPGELFF
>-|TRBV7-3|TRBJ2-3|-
TGTGCCAGCAGCTCCGGGGGGAACAGGGTTTCAGATACGCAGTATTTT
CASSSGGNRVSDTQYF
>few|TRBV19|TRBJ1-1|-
TGTGCCAGTAGTTTAGGCCCTGGGGCGAACACTGAAGCTTTCTTT
CASSLGPGANTEAFF
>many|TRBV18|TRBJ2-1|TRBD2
TGTGCCAGCTCACCACCGCCTAGCGGGAGAGGTGAGCAGTTCTTC
CASSPPPSGRGEQFF
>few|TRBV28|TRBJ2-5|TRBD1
TGTGCCAGCGCCGGACAGGGGAAGAGGGAGACCCAGTACTTC
CASAGQGKRETQYF
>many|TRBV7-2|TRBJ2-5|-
TGTGCCAGCAGCCCAAAAGAGACCCAGTACTTC
CASSPKETQYF
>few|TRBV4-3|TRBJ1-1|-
TGCGCCAGCAGCCAAGGCGTCCAGGTCAACACTGAAGCTTTCTTT
CASSQGVQVNTEAFF
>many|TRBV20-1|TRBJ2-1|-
TGCAGTGCTAGAAGGCGGGCCAGCTCCTACAATGAGCAGTTCTTC
CSARRRASSYNEQFF
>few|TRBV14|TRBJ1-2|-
TGTGCCAGCAGCCCACTCGGTAGGGGCCTCTATGGCTACACCTTC
CASSPLGRGLYGYTF
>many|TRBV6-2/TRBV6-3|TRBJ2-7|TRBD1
TGTGCCAGCAGTTACCAAGGGACAGCCGACGAGCAGTACTTC
CASSYQGTADEQYF
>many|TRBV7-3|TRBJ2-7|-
TGTGCCAGCAGCAAGACTATTACTTCCCACGAGCAGTACTTC
CASSKTITSHEQYF
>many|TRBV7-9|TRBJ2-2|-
TGTGCCAGCAGCTTAGTGTCCCCGACAAACACCGGGGAGCTGTTTTTT
CASSLVSPTNTGELFF
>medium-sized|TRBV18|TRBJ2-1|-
TGTGCCAGCTCTAACCAAGGAACCGACAGGACTCACTACAATGAGCAGTTCTTC
CASSNQGTDRTHYNEQFF
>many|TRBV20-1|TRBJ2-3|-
TGCAGTGCTCCCTCGAACTCAGCAACAGATACGCAGTATTTT
CSAPSNSATDTQYF
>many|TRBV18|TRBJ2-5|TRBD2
TGTGCCAGCTCACCGCTGGGACTAGCGGGGGGTTCGCAAGAGACCCAGTACTTC
CASSPLGLAGGSQETQYF
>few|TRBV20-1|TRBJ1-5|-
TGCAGTGCTAGAGACTCGGGAAAGGGGAGCAATCAGCCCCAGCATTTT
CSARDSGKGSNQPQHF
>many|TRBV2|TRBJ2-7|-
TGTGCCAGCAGTGTTTTGGACAGCTCCTACGAGCAGTACTTC
CASSVLDSSYEQYF
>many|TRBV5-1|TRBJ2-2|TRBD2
TGCGCCAGCAGACTCGAGCAGGCGGGAGGGCCGAACGGGGAGCTGTTTTTT
CASRLEQAGGPNGELFF
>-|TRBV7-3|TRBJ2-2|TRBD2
TGTGCCAGCAGCTTAGTAGCGGGAGTCCCCGGGGAGCTGTTTTTT
CASSLVAGVPGELFF
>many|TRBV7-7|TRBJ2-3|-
TGTGCTAGCAGCTTAAGCCGAGGGGGCACAGATACGCAGTATTTT
CASSLSRGGTDTQYF
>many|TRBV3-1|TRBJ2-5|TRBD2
TGTGCCGGACGCACTAGCGGAAGGGAGACCCAGTACTTC
CAGRTSGRETQYF
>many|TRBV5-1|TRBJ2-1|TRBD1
TGCGCCAGCAGCTTCCAGGGGGCGAATGAGCAGTTCTTC
CASSFQGANEQFF
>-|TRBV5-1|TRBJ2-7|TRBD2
TGCGCCAGCAGCACCGGGGGGGGAGGGCCCAACGAGCAGTACTTC
CASSTGGGGPNEQYF
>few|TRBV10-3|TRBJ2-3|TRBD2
TGTGCCATCAGGACTAGCGGGAGTCAAGATACGCAGTATTTT
CAIRTSGSQDTQYF
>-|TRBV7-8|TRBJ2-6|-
TGTGCCAGCAGCTTAGAAAGTACCCGACGGGCCAACGTCCTGACTTTC
CASSLESTRRANVLTF
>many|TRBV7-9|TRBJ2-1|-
TGTGCCAGCAGCCCATCCCCGGGCGGTTACAATGAGCAGTTCTTC
CASSPSPGGYNEQFF
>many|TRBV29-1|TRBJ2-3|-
TGCAGCGCGGCCGGGGAGCCCTTGGATACGCAGTATTTT
CSAAGEPLDTQYF